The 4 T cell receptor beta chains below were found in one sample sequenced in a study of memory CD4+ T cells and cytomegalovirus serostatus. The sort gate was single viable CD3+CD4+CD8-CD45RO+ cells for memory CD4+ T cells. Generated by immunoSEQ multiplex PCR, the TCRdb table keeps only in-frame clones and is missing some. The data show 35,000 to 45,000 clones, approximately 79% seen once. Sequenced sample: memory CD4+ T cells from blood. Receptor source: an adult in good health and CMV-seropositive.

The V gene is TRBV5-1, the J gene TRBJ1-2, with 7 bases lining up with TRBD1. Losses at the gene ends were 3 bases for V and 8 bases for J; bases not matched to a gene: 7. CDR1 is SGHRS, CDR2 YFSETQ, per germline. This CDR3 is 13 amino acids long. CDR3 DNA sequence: TGCGCCAGCAGCTCCCAAACAGGGGAAGGCTACACCTTC. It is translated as CASSSQTGEGYTF.

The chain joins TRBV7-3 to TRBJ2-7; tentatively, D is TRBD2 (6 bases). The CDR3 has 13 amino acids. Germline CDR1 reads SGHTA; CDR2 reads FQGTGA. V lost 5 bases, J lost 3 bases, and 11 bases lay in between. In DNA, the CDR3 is TGTGCCAGCAGCAGGAGGGACGGCTACGAGCAGTACTTC. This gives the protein CASSRRDGYEQYF. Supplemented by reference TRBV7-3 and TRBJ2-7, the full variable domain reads GAGVSQTPSNKVTEKGKYVELRCDPISGHTALYWYRQSLGQGPEFLIYFQGTGAADDSGLPNDRFFAVRPEGSVSTLKIQRTERGDSAVYLCASSRRDGYEQYFGPGTRLTVT.

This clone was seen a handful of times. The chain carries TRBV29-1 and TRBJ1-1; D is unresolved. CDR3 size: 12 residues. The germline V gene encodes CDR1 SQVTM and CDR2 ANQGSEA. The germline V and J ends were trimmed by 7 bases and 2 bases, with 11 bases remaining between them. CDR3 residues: CSGRAINTEAFF. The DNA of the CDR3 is TGCAGCGGCCGGGCCATTAACACTGAAGCTTTCTTT. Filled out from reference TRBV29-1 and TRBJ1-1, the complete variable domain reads SAVISQKPSRDICQRGTSLTIQCQVDSQVTMMFWYRQQPGQSLTLIATANQGSEATYESGFVIDKFPISRPNLTFSTLTVSNMSPEDSSIYLCSGRAINTEAFFGQGTRLTVV.

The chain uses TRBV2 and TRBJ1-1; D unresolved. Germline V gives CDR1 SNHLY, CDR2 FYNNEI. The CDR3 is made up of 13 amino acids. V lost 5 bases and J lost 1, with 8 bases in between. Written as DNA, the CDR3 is TGTGCCAGCAGTCAAAGTCCGAACACTGAAGCTTTCTTT. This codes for CASSQSPNTEAFF.